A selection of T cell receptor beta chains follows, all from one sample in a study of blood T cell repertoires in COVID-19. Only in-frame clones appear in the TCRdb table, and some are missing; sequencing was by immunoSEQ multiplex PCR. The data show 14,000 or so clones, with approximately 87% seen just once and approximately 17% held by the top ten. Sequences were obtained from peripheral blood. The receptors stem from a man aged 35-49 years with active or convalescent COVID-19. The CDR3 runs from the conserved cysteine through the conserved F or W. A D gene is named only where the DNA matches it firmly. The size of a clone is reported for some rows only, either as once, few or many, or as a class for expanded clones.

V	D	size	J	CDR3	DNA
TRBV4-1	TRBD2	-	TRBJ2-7	CASSQKMGAGGYEQYF	TGCGCCAGCAGCCAAAAGATGGGGGCGGGGGGTTACGAGCAGTACTTC
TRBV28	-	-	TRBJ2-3	CASWGVTDTQYF	TGTGCCAGCTGGGGGGTCACAGATACGCAGTATTTT
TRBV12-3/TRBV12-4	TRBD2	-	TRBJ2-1	CASLREGEQFF	TGTGCCAGTTTAAGGGAGGGTGAGCAGTTCTTC
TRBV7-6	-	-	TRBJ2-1	CASSLPAGQSSYNEQFF	TGTGCCAGCAGCTTACCGGCGGGGCAGAGCTCCTACAATGAGCAGTTCTTC
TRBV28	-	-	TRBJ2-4	CASSLGGGLVNIQYF	TGTGCCAGCAGTTTAGGGGGGGGCCTAGTTAACATTCAGTACTTC
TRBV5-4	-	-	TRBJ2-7	CASSPWGQLAYEQYF	TGTGCCAGCAGCCCTTGGGGGCAGCTTGCCTACGAGCAGTACTTC
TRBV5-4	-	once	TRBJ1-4	CASSLGPGDVGNEKLFF	TGTGCCAGCAGCTTGGGTCCAGGGGATGTGGGGAATGAAAAACTGTTTTTT
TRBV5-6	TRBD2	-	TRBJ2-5	CASSWGLAGGPLETQYF	TGTGCCAGCAGCTGGGGACTAGCGGGGGGGCCTTTAGAGACCCAGTACTTC
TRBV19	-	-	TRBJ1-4	CASTRGELNEKLFF	TGTGCCAGTACCCGCGGGGAACTTAATGAAAAACTGTTTTTT
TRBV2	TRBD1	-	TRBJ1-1	CATIRTGRNTEAFF	TGTGCCACAATAAGGACAGGGAGGAACACTGAAGCTTTCTTT
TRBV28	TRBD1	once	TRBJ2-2	CASGTANTGELFF	TGTGCCAGTGGGACAGCCAACACCGGGGAGCTGTTTTTT
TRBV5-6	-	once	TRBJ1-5	CASSLTGIISNQPQHF	TGTGCCAGCAGCTTGACAGGGATTATCAGCAATCAGCCCCAGCATTTT
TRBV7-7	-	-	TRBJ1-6	CASSYKTPPRRLYNSPLHF	TGTGCTAGCAGCTACAAGACACCCCCTAGGAGGCTATACAATTCACCCCTCCACTTT
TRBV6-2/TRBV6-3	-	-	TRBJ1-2	CASSSTGGNGYTF	TGTGCCAGCAGTTCCACGGGAGGGAATGGCTACACCTTC
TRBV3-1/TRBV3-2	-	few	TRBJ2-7	CASSQGGGLLYF	TGTGCCAGCAGCCAAGGCGGTGGTCTTCTCTACTTC
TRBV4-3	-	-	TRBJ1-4	CASSQEAVNEKLFF	TGCGCCAGCAGCCAAGAAGCCGTAAATGAAAAACTGTTTTTT
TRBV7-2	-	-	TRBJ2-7	CASSSLLVGLEQYF	TGTGCCAGCAGCTCATTGCTAGTGGGACTCGAGCAGTACTTC
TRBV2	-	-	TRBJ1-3	CASSGPPGVSGNTIYF	TGTGCCAGCAGTGGACCCCCGGGGGTCTCTGGAAACACCATATATTTT